Presented here are 23 T cell receptor beta chains from one specimen sequenced in a study of blood T cell repertoires in COVID-19. TCRdb keeps only in-frame clones here, not all; method: immunoSEQ multiplex PCR. The sample yields over 55,000 clones, 75% to 85% seen once. Sequenced material: peripheral blood. These receptor sequences come from a man aged 50-59 years with acute or convalescent COVID-19.

V gene TRBV6-5 combines with J gene TRBJ2-7; tentative D call: TRBD2 (5 bases). The CDR3 sequence is 14 residues long. V lost 2 bases and J 4 bases, leaving 12 bases between the germline ends. The germline CDR1 and CDR2 sequences are MNHEY and SVGAGI. CDR3 nucleotide sequence: TGTGCCAGCAGTTACGGTGCCGGGAAATACGAGCAGTACTTC. Translating gives CASSYGAGKYEQYF.

V usage is TRBV3-1 (or the pseudogene TRBV3-2) and J usage is TRBJ2-7, with D unclear. This CDR3 comprises 15 residues. V dropped 0 bases and J dropped 6 bases, with 15 bases sitting between them. CDR1 and CDR2 (germline): LGHDT, YNNKEL (reference sequence). The CDR3 region is CASSQDVGWVGEQYV. The CDR3 DNA reads TGTGCCAGCAGCCAAGATGTCGGGTGGGTCGGCGAGCAGTACGTC.

This sequence joins TRBV5-1 and TRBJ1-2; maybe TRBD1 (6 bases). V lost 5 bases, J lost 8 bases, and 22 bases lay in between. Germline V CDR1 and CDR2: SGHRS, YFSETQ. The CDR3 length is 15 residues. CDR3 DNA sequence: TGCGCCAGCAGTCCTCAAAGCCCAGGGGTACACGGCTACACCTTC. This codes for CASSPQSPGVHGYTF.

The chain carries TRBV19 and TRBJ1-5; no definite D call. The CDR3 has 17 residues. Trimming took off 3 bases at V and 2 bases at J, with 17 bases between the two ends. Germline CDR1 reads LNHDA; CDR2 reads SQIVND (reference sequence). DNA of the CDR3: TGTGCCAGTAGTATGGGCTCCCAGGCGTGGGGCAATCAGCCCCAGCATTTT. Residues: CASSMGSQAWGNQPQHF.

The chain recombines TRBV5-1 with TRBJ2-7, with a tentative D call TRBD2 (5 bases). Germline V CDR1 and CDR2: SGHRS, YFSETQ. The V gene lost 0 bases and the J gene lost 2 bases, with 15 bases spanning the gap. This CDR3 spans 16 amino acids. Written as DNA, the CDR3 is TGCGCCAGCAGCTTGGGGTCAGGACTCTCTGCCTACGAGCAGTACTTC. Translating gives CASSLGSGLSAYEQYF.

The J gene is TRBJ2-7, the V gene TRBV10-3; 7 nucleotides line up with TRBD2. V lost 4 bases, J lost 2 bases, and 2 bases stayed unmatched. The CDR3 has 13 residues. The germline V gene has CDR1 ENHRY and CDR2 SYGVKD. The CDR3 DNA reads TGTGCCATCAGTGCCCGGGGGGCCTACGAGCAGTACTTC. Translated, it gives CAISARGAYEQYF.

The chain employs TRBV6-4 and TRBJ1-6, with TRBD1 matching 7 bases. CDR1 MRHNA and CDR2 SNTAGT come from the germline V gene. The CDR3 length is 14 residues. The V segment lost 2 bases and the J segment 7 bases; nucleotides outside the gene matches: 2. In nucleotides, the CDR3 is TGTGCCAGCAGTGACCGGGACAGCAATTCACCCCTCCACTTT. Its translation: CASSDRDSNSPLHF.

The chain employs TRBV4-2 and TRBJ2-1; 12 positions match TRBD2. V lost 0 bases to trimming and J lost 4 bases; unmatched junction nucleotides: 7. Germline V CDR1 and CDR2: LGHNA, YNFKEQ. The CDR3 is made up of 18 amino acids. The CDR3 sequence: CASSQDSSGGAPYNEQFF. CDR3 DNA: TGTGCCAGCAGCCAAGATTCTAGCGGGGGGGCGCCTTACAATGAGCAGTTCTTC.

V is TRBV4-1 and J is TRBJ2-7; a weak D match, TRBD2 (7 bases). CDR1 and CDR2 from the germline V gene are MGHRA and YSYEKL. V lost 4 bases, J lost 2 bases, and 21 bases lay in between. This CDR3 has 17 residues. CDR3 amino acids: CASSLGPAGQRPYEQYV. The CDR3 DNA reads TGCGCCAGCAGCCTCGGACCAGCGGGACAAAGGCCCTACGAGCAGTACGTC.

This chain connects TRBV6-5 to TRBJ2-6; D may be TRBD1 (6 bases). Germline V lookup: CDR1 MNHEY, CDR2 SVGAGI. This CDR3 is 14 amino acids long. The V gene lost 8 bases and the J gene lost 2 bases, with 10 bases spanning the gap. CDR3 residues: CASGSGAGANVLTF. CDR3 DNA sequence: TGTGCCAGCGGATCAGGGGCTGGGGCCAACGTCCTGACTTTC.

CDR3 nucleotide sequence: TGTGCCACCAGTGATTTGAGGCAGGGTGAAACAGATACGCAGTATTTT. Residues: CATSDLRQGETDTQYF. The rearrangement links TRBV24-1 to TRBJ2-3; a possible D gene is TRBD1 (5 bases). Trimming pared 0 bases from V and 3 bases from J, leaving 12 bases between. Germline CDR1 reads KGHDR; CDR2 reads SFDVKD. The CDR3 runs 16 residues.

The V and J genes are TRBV18 and TRBJ2-1, with TRBD1 matching over 9 bases. The CDR3 is made up of 16 amino acids. J lost 1 base, V lost 3 bases, and 4 bases had no gene match. Germline-derived CDR1 and CDR2 are KGHSH and LQKENI. DNA of the CDR3: TGTGCCAGCTCACCGACAGGGGGAGGGTCCTACAATGAGCAGTTCTTC. Its protein product is CASSPTGGGSYNEQFF.

This clone was seen many times. The rearrangement uses TRBV11-1 and TRBJ1-1; D is ambiguous. Deletions cut 1 base from V and 0 bases from J, with 9 bases between. CDR1 and CDR2 (germline): SGHAT, FQDESV (reference sequence). The CDR3 runs to 15 residues. CDR3 in DNA: TGTGCCAGCAGCTTAGAGGGAGCAATGAACACTGAAGCTTTCTTT. As protein: CASSLEGAMNTEAFF.

The V call is TRBV15, the J call TRBJ2-1; no firm D call. The CDR3 is made up of 14 amino acids. Germline values: CDR1 LNHNV, CDR2 YYDKDF (reference sequence). Trimming cost V 8 bases and J 7 bases, with 18 bases left between them. The CDR3 coding sequence is TGTGCCACCGCCCTAGAATTGGCGAATAATGAGCAGTTCTTC. This encodes CATALELANNEQFF.

The chain joins TRBV6-6 to TRBJ2-5; D is perhaps TRBD2 (6 bases). The CDR3 has 14 residues. Trimming took 5 bases from V and 9 from J, leaving 19 bases between them. Germline V gives CDR1 MNHNY, CDR2 SVGAGI (reference sequence). The DNA of the CDR3 is TGTGCCAGCAGTAACGTGGGGCTAGCGAGGGCCCAGTACTTC. Translation gives CASSNVGLARAQYF.

The table lists this clone with a few counts. The rearrangement joins TRBV5-1 to TRBJ1-1; the D gene is possibly TRBD1 (5 bases). The germline CDR1 and CDR2 sequences are SGHRS and YFSETQ. V was cut by 1 base and J by 2 bases, with 12 bases left in between. The CDR3 consists of 15 residues. The CDR3 DNA sequence: TGCGCCAGCAGCTTGTCACAAGGGGCAAACACTGAAGCTTTCTTT. It yields the protein CASSLSQGANTEAFF.

The rearrangement joins TRBV9 to TRBJ2-1, with a tentative D call TRBD1 (6 bases). This CDR3 region has 14 residues. From germline, CDR1 is SGDLS and CDR2 YYNGEE. V lost 0 bases, J lost 7 bases, and 11 bases lay in between. The CDR3 bases are TGTGCCAGCAGCGTAGGGACAGCCGCGAATGAGCAGTTCTTC. Translated: CASSVGTAANEQFF.

The J gene is TRBJ1-2, the V gene TRBV6-5; D is possibly TRBD1 (6 bases). The CDR3 has 12 amino acids. Germline assignment: CDR1 MNHEY and CDR2 SVGAGI. The ends were cut back, 5 bases at V and 8 bases at J, with 12 bases in the middle. In DNA form, the CDR3 reads TGTGCCAGCAGTCACAGGGTTTTGGGCTACACCTTC. Translated, it gives CASSHRVLGYTF.

This clone was counted a single time. The V gene is TRBV19, the J gene TRBJ1-3, with a possible D match to TRBD1 (6 bases). Per the germline V gene, CDR1 is LNHDA and CDR2 is SQIVND (reference sequence). Trimming stripped 5 bases from V and 7 bases from J, with 15 bases between. This CDR3 has 14 residues. CDR3 in amino acids: CASSRDTEGNTIYF. CDR3 sequence (DNA): TGTGCCAGTAGTCGGGACACCGAAGGGAACACCATATATTTT.

V is TRBV13 and J is TRBJ2-1; D might be TRBD2 (6 bases). In germline, CDR1 is PRHDT, CDR2 FYEKMQ (reference sequence). The CDR3 is 19 residues long. V was shortened by 5 bases and J by 1 base, with 24 bases between the two germline ends. The CDR3 DNA sequence: TGTGCCAGCAGCCGCGGGGCCAGCCGCCCCTTTAGTTCCTACAATGAGCAGTTCTTC. Its protein product is CASSRGASRPFSSYNEQFF.

This clone has ten or more counts. The J gene is TRBJ2-1, the V gene TRBV14, with D maybe TRBD1 (5 bases). This CDR3 has 18 residues. Trimming cost V 1 base and J 1 base, with 17 bases left between them. The germline V gene has CDR1 SGHDN and CDR2 FVKESK. CDR3 protein: CASSQGYRRIDSYNEQFF. CDR3 nucleotides: TGTGCCAGCAGCCAAGGGTACAGGAGAATTGATTCCTACAATGAGCAGTTCTTC. Complete variable domain (other parts from reference TRBV14 and TRBJ2-1): EAGVTQFPSHSVIEKGQTVTLRCDPISGHDNLYWYRRVMGKEIKFLLHFVKESKQDESGMPNNRFLAERTGGTYSTLKVQPAELEDSGVYFCASSQGYRRIDSYNEQFFGPGTRLTVL.

The J gene is TRBJ2-5, the V gene TRBV4-1, with D perhaps TRBD2 (5 bases). V shed 4 bases and J shed 2 bases, with 14 bases lying between them. This CDR3 comprises 15 residues. Germline V gene sequence: CDR1 MGHRA, CDR2 YSYEKL. The CDR3 loop is CASSLTVATQETQYF. The DNA of the CDR3 is TGCGCCAGCAGCCTCACAGTAGCGACGCAAGAGACCCAGTACTTC.

V and J are TRBV28 and TRBJ2-7; D gene unclear. Trimming left V 5 bases short and J 0 bases short, with 14 bases between. This CDR3 has 15 amino acids. The germline V gene has CDR1 MDHEN and CDR2 SYDVKM. The CDR3 DNA reads TGTGCCAGCAGTCCCGCGTCTAGGCTCTCCTACGAGCAGTACTTC. This codes for CASSPASRLSYEQYF.